The 2 T cell receptor beta chains in this list originate from one sample, sequenced in a study of blood T cell repertoires in COVID-19 (dated by TCRdb to the early 2020s). Library preparation was by the immunoSEQ multiplex PCR assay. TCRdb stores this immuneACCESS table with in-frame sequences only. Part of the clones is absent; in the studies checked, under half of the shortfall reflects unresolved V genes, and no reason is known for the rest. A total of around 350,000 clones appear in this sample, more than 75% of them only once. The top ten constitute approximately 2.9% of the sample. Sequenced: peripheral blood. Source of these receptors: a human donor in a cohort sampled during active COVID-19.

This rearrangement joins TRBV21-1 to TRBJ2-3; the table assigns TRBD2, which was not confirmed against the DNA. TRBV21-1 is classified as a pseudogene. This CDR3 is 22 amino acids long. CDR3 DNA sequence: TGTGCCAGCAGCAAAGAGGGCCGCCGAACATTAGCGGGAGGGCCTCGGACAGATACGCAGTATTTT. Its protein product is CASSKEGRRTLAGGPRTDTQYF.

The J gene is TRBJ2-7, the V gene TRBV18; D is unresolved. Looked up from germline, CDR1 is KGHSH and CDR2 is LQKENI. The germline V and J ends were trimmed by 3 bases and 3 bases, with 12 bases remaining between them. This CDR3 region has 14 residues. The CDR3 DNA reads as TGTGCCAGCTCACCTGAGCGCGTTCACTACGAGCAGTACTTC. The encoded protein is CASSPERVHYEQYF.